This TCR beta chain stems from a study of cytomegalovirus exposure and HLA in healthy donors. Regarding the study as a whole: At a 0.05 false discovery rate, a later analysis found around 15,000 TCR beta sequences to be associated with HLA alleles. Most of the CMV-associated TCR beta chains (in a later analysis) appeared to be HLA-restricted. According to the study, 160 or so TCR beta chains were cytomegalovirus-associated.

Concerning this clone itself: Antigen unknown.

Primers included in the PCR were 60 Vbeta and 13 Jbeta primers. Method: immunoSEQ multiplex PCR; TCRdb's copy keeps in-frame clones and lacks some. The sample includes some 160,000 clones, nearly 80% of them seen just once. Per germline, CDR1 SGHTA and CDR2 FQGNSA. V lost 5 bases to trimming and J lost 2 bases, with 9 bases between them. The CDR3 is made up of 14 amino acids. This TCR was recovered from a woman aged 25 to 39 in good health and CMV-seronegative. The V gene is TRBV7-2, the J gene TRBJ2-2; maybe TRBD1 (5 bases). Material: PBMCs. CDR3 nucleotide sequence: TGTGCCAGCAGCCGCGGACAAAACACCGGGGAGCTGTTTTTT. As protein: CASSRGQNTGELFF. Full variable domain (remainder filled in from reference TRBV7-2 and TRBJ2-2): GAGVSQSPSNKVTEKGKDVELRCDPISGHTALYWYRQSLGQGLEFLIYFQGNSAPDKSGLPSDRFSAERTGGSVSTLTIQRTQQEDSAVYLCASSRGQNTGELFFGEGSRLTVL.